The rows below give T cell receptor beta chains drawn from one sample of a study of blood T cell repertoires in COVID-19. The table came from immunoSEQ multiplex PCR; TCRdb's copy has only in-frame clones and leaves some out. Among some 120,000 clones listed, 88% were seen once. The material sequenced was peripheral blood. All receptors derive from a human donor in a cohort sampled during active COVID-19. Both conserved end residues are part of each CDR3. Each record gives: V gene, D gene, clone size, J gene, CDR3 protein, CDR3 DNA. D genes are given only for firm matches. Some rows have no size entry. The others give once, few or many, or a class for an expanded clone.

TRBV19	TRBD1	.	TRBJ1-2	CASSIGTGTYGYTF	TGTGCCAGTAGTATTGGGACAGGGACCTATGGCTACACCTTC
TRBV15	TRBD2	.	TRBJ2-5	CATSTFFQRGTQETQYF	TGTGCCACCAGCACTTTCTTCCAGCGGGGGACACAAGAGACCCAGTACTTC
TRBV27	.	.	TRBJ1-5	CASSRTEYSNQPQHF	TGTGCCAGCAGTAGGACAGAATATAGCAATCAGCCCCAGCATTTT
TRBV5-1	TRBD2	.	TRBJ2-1	CASSLAQTSGGTWGQFF	TGCGCCAGCAGCTTGGCCCAGACTAGCGGGGGAACCTGGGGGCAGTTCTTC
TRBV3-1/TRBV3-2	TRBD1	once	TRBJ2-3	CARNLWDSSPSTDTQYF	TGTGCCAGAAACCTATGGGACAGTTCGCCTAGCACAGATACGCAGTATTTT
TRBV12-3/TRBV12-4	.	.	TRBJ1-1	CASSFIFKGQAFF	TGTGCCAGCAGTTTCATCTTTAAGGGGCAAGCTTTCTTT
TRBV9	TRBD1	.	TRBJ2-3	CASSVGGTGRSTDTQYF	TGTGCCAGCAGCGTAGGCGGGACAGGACGTAGCACAGATACGCAGTATTTT
TRBV6-5	TRBD2	once	TRBJ2-2	CASSYGGRSTGELFF	TGTGCCAGCAGTTACGGCGGGAGGAGCACCGGGGAGCTGTTTTTT
TRBV19	TRBD1	.	TRBJ2-3	CATTGTVTDTQYF	TGTGCCACCACCGGGACAGTAACAGATACGCAGTATTTT
TRBV19	TRBD1	once	TRBJ2-5	CASRKQGQETQYF	TGTGCCAGTAGGAAACAGGGGCAAGAGACCCAGTACTTC
TRBV19	.	.	TRBJ2-7	CASSIEGASYEQYF	TGTGCCAGTAGTATAGAAGGGGCGTCCTACGAGCAGTACTTC
TRBV3-1/TRBV3-2	.	.	TRBJ2-2	CASSPGAGELFF	TGTGCCAGCAGCCCGGGGGCCGGGGAGCTGTTTTTT
TRBV19	.	.	TRBJ2-1	CASSISVVAAWNEQFF	TGTGCCAGTAGTATTTCCGTGGTAGCTGCGTGGAATGAGCAGTTCTTC
TRBV2	TRBD1	.	TRBJ2-7	CASRKGDRGDEQYF	TGTGCCAGCAGAAAGGGCGACAGGGGAGACGAGCAGTACTTC
TRBV5-1	TRBD1	.	TRBJ2-5	CASSSAWGQGRETQYF	TGCGCCAGCAGCTCTGCCTGGGGACAGGGGCGGGAGACCCAGTACTTC
TRBV7-9	.	.	TRBJ2-7	CASSLDGGRSYEQYF	TGTGCCAGCAGCTTAGACGGGGGGCGGTCCTACGAGCAGTACTTC
TRBV5-1	.	.	TRBJ2-1	CASSFSSDRLVREQFF	TGCGCCAGCAGCTTTAGTTCGGACAGATTAGTTCGGGAGCAGTTCTTC
TRBV2	TRBD1	.	TRBJ1-6	CASRAGTENSPLHF	TGTGCCAGCAGGGCGGGGACAGAGAATTCACCCCTCCACTTT
TRBV5-4	.	.	TRBJ1-6	CASSSAGTPINSPLHF	TGTGCCAGCAGCTCAGCAGGGACTCCCATTAATTCACCCCTCCACTTT
TRBV25-1	.	few	TRBJ2-5	CASEGPSRGGVQETQYF	TGTGCCAGCGAGGGGCCCTCCCGAGGGGGGGTACAAGAGACCCAGTACTTC
TRBV2	TRBD2	once	TRBJ2-3	CASSKRLAGSTDTQYF	TGTGCCAGCAGCAAGCGTCTAGCGGGGAGCACAGATACGCAGTATTTT
TRBV5-6	.	.	TRBJ1-2	CASSLSGKGGYTF	TGTGCCAGCAGCTTGTCTGGCAAGGGGGGCTACACCTTC
TRBV28	TRBD1	.	TRBJ1-5	CASSQGGQPQHF	TGTGCCAGCAGCCAGGGGGGTCAGCCCCAGCATTTT
TRBV24-1	TRBD1	.	TRBJ2-2	CATSDQGQGFTGELFF	TGTGCCACCAGTGACCAGGGACAGGGTTTCACCGGGGAGCTGTTTTTT
TRBV5-4	TRBD2	.	TRBJ2-1	CASSLGGRNEQFF	TGTGCCAGCAGCTTGGGCGGGAGGAATGAGCAGTTCTTC
TRBV6-2/TRBV6-3	TRBD2	few	TRBJ2-7	CASSPPPSGYYEQYF	TGTGCCAGCAGCCCCCCCCCTAGCGGGTACTACGAGCAGTACTTC
TRBV19	.	.	TRBJ2-1	CASSITLGVSYNEQFF	TGTGCCAGTAGTATCACCCTAGGGGTCTCCTACAATGAGCAGTTCTTC
TRBV19	.	.	TRBJ2-3	CASSPRRRVGTDTQYF	TGTGCCAGTAGTCCCCGAAGGCGGGTGGGGACAGATACGCAGTATTTT
TRBV9	TRBD1	.	TRBJ2-1	CASSVGQGSHNEQFF	TGTGCCAGCAGCGTGGGACAGGGTTCCCACAATGAGCAGTTCTTC